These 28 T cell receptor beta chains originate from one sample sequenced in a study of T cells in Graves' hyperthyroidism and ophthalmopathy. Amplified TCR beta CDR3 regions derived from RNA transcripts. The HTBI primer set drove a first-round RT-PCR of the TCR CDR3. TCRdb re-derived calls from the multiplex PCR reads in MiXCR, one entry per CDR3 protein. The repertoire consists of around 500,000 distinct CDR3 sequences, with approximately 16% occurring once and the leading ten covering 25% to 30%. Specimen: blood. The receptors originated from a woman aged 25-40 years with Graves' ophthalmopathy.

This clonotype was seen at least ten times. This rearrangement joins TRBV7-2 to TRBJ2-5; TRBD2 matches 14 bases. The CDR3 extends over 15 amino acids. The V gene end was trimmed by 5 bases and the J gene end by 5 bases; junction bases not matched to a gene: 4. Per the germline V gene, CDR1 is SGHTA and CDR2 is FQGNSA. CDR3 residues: CASSPWTSGRETQYF. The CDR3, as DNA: TGTGCCAGCAGCCCTTGGACTAGCGGGAGGGAGACCCAGTACTTC.

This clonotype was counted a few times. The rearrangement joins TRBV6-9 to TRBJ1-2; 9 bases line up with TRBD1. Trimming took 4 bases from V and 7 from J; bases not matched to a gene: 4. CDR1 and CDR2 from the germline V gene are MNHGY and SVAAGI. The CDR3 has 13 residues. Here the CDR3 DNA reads TGTGCCAGCAGTTCATGGACAGGGGTTGGCTACACCTTC. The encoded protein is CASSSWTGVGYTF.

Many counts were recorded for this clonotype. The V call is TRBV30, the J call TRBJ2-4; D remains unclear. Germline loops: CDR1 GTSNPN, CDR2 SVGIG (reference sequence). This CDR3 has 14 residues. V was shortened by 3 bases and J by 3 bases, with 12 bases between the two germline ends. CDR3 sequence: CAWSSPRSKNIQYF. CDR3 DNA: TGTGCCTGGAGCTCCCCTAGGAGCAAAAACATTCAGTACTTC.

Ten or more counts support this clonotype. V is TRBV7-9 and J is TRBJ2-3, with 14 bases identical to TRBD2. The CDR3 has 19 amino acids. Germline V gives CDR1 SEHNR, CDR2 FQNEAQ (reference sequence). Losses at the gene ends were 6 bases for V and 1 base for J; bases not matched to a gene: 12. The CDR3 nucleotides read TGTGCCAGCAGTCCGACTAGCGGGAGGGCCGGAGTTCGCACAGATACGCAGTATTTT. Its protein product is CASSPTSGRAGVRTDTQYF. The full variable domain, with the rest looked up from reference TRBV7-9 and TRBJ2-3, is DTGVSQNPRHKITKRGQNVTFRCDPISEHNRLYWYRQTLGQGPEFLTYFQNEAQLEKSRLLSDRFSAERPKGSFSTLEIQRTEQGDSAMYLCASSPTSGRAGVRTDTQYFGPGTRLTVL.

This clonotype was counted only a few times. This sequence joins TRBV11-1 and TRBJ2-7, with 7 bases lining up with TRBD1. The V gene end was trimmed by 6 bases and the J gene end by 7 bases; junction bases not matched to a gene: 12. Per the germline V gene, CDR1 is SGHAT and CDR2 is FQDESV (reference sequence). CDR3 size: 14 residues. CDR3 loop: CASRSRSTGEEQYF. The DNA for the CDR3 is TGTGCCAGCAGGTCCCGTTCCACAGGGGAGGAGCAGTACTTC.

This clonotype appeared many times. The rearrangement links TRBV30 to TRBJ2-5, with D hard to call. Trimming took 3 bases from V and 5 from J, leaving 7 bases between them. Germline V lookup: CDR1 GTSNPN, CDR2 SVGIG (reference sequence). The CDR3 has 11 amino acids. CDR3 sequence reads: CAWSPKETQYF. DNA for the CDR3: TGTGCCTGGAGCCCCAAGGAGACCCAGTACTTC.

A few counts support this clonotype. The CDR3 sequence: CSARIHLAGEDEQYF. The CDR3 DNA is TGCAGTGCTAGGATCCATCTAGCGGGAGAGGACGAGCAGTACTTC. The chain links TRBV20-1 to TRBJ2-7, with 10 bases matching TRBD2. Trimming cost V 3 bases and J 5 bases; bases outside gene matches: 10. CDR3 length: 15 residues. From germline, CDR1 is DFQATT and CDR2 SNEGSKA (reference sequence).

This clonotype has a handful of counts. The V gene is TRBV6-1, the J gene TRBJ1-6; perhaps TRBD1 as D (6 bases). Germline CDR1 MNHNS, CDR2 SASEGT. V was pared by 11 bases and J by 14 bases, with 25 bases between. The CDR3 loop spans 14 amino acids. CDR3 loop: CASSGGQLLGTLHF. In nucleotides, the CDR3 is TGTGCCTCGAGCGGAGGACAGCTATTAGGGACCCTCCACTTT.

The CDR3 DNA reads as TGTGCCAGTAGTATTTACGGCTCAAGATATAGCAATCAGCCCCAGCATTTT. It codes for CASSIYGSRYSNQPQHF. The chain has TRBV19 and TRBJ1-5, with unresolved D. Germline V gene data show CDR1 as LNHDA and CDR2 as SQIVND (reference sequence). V lost 3 bases and J 0 bases, leaving 15 bases between the germline ends. CDR3 length: 17 residues.

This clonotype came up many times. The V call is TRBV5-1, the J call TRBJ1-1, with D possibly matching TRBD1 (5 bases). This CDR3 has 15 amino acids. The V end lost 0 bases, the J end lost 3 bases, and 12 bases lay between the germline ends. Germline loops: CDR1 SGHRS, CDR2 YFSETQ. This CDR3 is CASSLEGRRDTEAFF. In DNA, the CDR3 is TGCGCCAGCAGCTTGGAGGGGAGAAGGGACACTGAAGCTTTCTTT.

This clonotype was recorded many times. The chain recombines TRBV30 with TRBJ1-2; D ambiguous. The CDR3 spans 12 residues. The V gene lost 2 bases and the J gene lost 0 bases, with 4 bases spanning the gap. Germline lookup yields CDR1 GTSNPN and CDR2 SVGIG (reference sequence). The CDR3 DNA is TGTGCCTGGAGTTTGACTAACTATGGCTACACCTTC. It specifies CAWSLTNYGYTF.

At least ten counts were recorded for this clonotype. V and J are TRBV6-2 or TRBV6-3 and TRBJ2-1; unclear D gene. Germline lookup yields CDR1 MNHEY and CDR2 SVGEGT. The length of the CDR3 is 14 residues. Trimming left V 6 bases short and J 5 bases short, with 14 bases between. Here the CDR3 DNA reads TGTGCCAGCAGCTACGGATCATTGCACAATGAGCAGTTCTTC. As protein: CASSYGSLHNEQFF.

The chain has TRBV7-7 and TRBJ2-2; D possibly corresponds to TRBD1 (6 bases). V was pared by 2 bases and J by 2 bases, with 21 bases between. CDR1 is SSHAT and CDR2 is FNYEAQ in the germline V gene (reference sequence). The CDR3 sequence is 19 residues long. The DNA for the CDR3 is TGTGCCAGCAGCTTAAGGAGTCCGGGACAAACAAAAAACACCGGGGAGCTGTTTTTT. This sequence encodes CASSLRSPGQTKNTGELFF.

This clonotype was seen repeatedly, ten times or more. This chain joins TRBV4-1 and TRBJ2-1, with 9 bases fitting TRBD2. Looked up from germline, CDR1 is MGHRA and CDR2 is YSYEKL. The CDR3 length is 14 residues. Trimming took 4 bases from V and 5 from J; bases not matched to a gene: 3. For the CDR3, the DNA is TGCGCCAGCAGCCGAGCGGGAGGTCACAATGAGCAGTTCTTC. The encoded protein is CASSRAGGHNEQFF.

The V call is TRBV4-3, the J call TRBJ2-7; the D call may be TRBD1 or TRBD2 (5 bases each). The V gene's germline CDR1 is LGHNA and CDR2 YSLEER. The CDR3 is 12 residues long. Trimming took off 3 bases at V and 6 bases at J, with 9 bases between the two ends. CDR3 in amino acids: CASSQGRSEQYF. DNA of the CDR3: TGCGCCAGCAGCCAGGGACGGTCCGAGCAGTACTTC.

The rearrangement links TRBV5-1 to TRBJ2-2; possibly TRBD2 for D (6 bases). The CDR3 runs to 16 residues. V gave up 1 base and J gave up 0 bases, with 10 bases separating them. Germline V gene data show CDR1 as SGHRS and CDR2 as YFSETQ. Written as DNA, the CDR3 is TGCGCCAGCAGCTTGTTGCTAGCGTCGAACACCGGGGAGCTGTTTTTT. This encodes CASSLLLASNTGELFF. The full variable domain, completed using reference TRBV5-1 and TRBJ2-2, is KAGVTQTPRYLIKTRGQQVTLSCSPISGHRSVSWYQQTPGQGLQFLFEYFSETQRNKGNFPGRFSGRQFSNSRSEMNVSTLELGDSALYLCASSLLLASNTGELFFGEGSRLTVL.

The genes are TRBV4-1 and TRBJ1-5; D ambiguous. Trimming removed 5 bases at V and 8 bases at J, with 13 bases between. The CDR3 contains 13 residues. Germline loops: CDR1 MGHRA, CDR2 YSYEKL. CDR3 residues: CASSSAVPEPQHF. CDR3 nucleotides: TGCGCCAGCAGCTCCGCCGTGCCGGAGCCCCAGCATTTT.

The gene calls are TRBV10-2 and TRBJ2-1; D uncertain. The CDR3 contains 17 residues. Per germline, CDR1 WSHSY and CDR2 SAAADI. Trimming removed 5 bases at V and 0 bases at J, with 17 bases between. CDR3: CASSSPITPSSYNEQFF. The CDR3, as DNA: TGCGCCAGCAGTTCTCCTATTACTCCGAGCTCCTACAATGAGCAGTTCTTC.

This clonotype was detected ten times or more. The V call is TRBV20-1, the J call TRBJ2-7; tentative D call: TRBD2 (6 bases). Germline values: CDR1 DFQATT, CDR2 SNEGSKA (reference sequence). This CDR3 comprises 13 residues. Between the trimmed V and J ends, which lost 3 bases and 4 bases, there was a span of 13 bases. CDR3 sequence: CSASEAGRYEQYF. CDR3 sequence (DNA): TGCAGTGCTAGTGAAGCGGGCAGATACGAGCAGTACTTC.

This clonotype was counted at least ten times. The CDR3 is CASKDAKSLANTGELFF. CDR3 DNA sequence: TGTGCCAGCAAGGACGCTAAATCCCTTGCGAACACCGGGGAGCTGTTTTTT. The chain uses TRBV2 and TRBJ2-2; no clear D. The V end was cut by 7 bases, the J end by 0 bases, with 18 bases between. Germline CDR1 SNHLY, CDR2 FYNNEI. The CDR3 length is 17 residues. The full variable domain, its missing parts supplied by reference TRBV2 and TRBJ2-2, is EPEVTQTPSHQVTQMGQEVILRCVPISNHLYFYWYRQILGQKVEFLVSFYNNEISEKSEIFDDQFSVERPDGSNFTLKIRSTKLEDSAMYFCASKDAKSLANTGELFFGEGSRLTVL.

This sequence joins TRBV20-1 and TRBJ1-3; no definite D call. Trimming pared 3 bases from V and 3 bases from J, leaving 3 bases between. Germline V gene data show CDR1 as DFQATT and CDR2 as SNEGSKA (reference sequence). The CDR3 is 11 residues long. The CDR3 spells CSASHGNTIYF. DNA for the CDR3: TGCAGTGCTAGTCATGGAAACACCATATATTTT.

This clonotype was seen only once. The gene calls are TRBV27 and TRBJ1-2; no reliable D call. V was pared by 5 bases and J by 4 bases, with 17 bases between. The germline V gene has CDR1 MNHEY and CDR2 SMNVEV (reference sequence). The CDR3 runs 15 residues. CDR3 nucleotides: TGTGCCAGCAGTCCCTATGCAGGAAGCAGCTATGGCTACACCTTC. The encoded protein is CASSPYAGSSYGYTF.

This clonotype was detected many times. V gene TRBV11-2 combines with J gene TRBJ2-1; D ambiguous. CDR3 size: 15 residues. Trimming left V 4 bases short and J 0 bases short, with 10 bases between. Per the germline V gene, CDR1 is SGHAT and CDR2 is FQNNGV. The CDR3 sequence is CASSSKPSSYNEQFF. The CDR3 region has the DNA TGTGCCAGCAGCTCGAAACCAAGCTCCTACAATGAGCAGTTCTTC.

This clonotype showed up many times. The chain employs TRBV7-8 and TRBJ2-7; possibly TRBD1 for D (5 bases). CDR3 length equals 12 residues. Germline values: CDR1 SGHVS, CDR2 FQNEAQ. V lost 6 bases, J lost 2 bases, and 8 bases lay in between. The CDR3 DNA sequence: TGTGCCAGCAGGCTAGGGGCCTACGAGCAGTACTTC. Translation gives CASRLGAYEQYF.

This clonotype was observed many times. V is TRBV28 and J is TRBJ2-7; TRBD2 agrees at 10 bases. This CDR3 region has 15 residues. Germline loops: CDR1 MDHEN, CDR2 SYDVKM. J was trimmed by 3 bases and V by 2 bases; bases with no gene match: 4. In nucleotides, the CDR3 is TGTGCCAGCAGTTTAGGACTAGCGGACAACTACGAGCAGTACTTC. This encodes CASSLGLADNYEQYF.

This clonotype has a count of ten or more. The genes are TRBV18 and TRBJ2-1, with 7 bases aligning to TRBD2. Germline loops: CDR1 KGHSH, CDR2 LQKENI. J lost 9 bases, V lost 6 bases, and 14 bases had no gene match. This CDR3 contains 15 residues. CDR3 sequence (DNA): TGTGCCAGCTCGAAAATCGCGGGAGAAGGGAGTGAGCAGTTCTTC. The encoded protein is CASSKIAGEGSEQFF.

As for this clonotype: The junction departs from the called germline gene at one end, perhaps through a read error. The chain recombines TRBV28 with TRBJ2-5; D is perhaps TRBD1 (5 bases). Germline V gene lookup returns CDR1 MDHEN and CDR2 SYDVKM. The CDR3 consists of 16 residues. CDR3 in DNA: TGTGCCGGCAGTTTACAGGTAGGAACATCCAGGGAGACCCAGTACTTC. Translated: CAGSLQVGTSRETQYF.

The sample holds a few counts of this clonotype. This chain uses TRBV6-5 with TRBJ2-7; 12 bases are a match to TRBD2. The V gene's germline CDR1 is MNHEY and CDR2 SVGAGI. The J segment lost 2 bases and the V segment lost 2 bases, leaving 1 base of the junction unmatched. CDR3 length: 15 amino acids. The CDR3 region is CASSYGLAGTYEQYF. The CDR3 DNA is TGTGCCAGCAGTTACGGACTAGCGGGAACCTACGAGCAGTACTTC.